Below, 28 T cell receptor beta chains from the same sample are listed, as sequenced in a study of CD8 T cells in ankylosing spondylitis. In TCRdb, the 5' RACE reads were re-called with MiXCR into one record per CDR3 protein. The sample contains roughly 180,000 distinct CDR3 sequences, roughly 11% of which appear only once. The sequenced sample consisted of blood, either unsorted or a sorted T cell fraction (not recorded which). The receptors here all came from a male donor with ankylosing spondylitis or in good health (not recorded which).

This clonotype was counted ten times or more. The chain uses TRBV10-3 and TRBJ1-6; D unclear. In germline, CDR1 is ENHRY, CDR2 SYGVKD. Trimming took off 3 bases at V and 13 bases at J, with 19 bases between the two ends. CDR3 length: 15 residues. CDR3 sequence reads: CAISEAAGTHSPLHF. CDR3 coding DNA: TGTGCCATCAGTGAAGCCGCAGGCACCCATAGCCCCCTCCACTTT.

The rearrangement links TRBV7-9 to TRBJ2-5, with TRBD2 matching 8 bases. The CDR3 is 16 amino acids. Germline-derived CDR1 and CDR2 are SEHNR and FQNEAQ (reference sequence). V lost 5 bases and J lost 0; bases outside the gene matches: 8. The CDR3 region has the DNA TGTGCCAGCAGCCTAGGAGCGGGAGCGTACCAAGAGACCCAGTACTTC. It yields the protein CASSLGAGAYQETQYF.

This chain connects TRBV5-1 to TRBJ1-4; a possible D gene is TRBD1 (6 bases). Germline loops: CDR1 SGHRS, CDR2 YFSETQ. V was trimmed by 7 bases and J by 8 bases, leaving 21 bases between them. This CDR3 has 15 residues. The CDR3 DNA reads as TGCGCCAGCTCTTTTCTACAGGGATCCGGGGAAAAACTGTTTTTT. Translation gives CASSFLQGSGEKLFF.

The chain recombines TRBV7-2 with TRBJ2-1; 8 bases line up with TRBD2. Per germline, CDR1 SGHTA and CDR2 FQGNSA. V gave up 0 bases and J gave up 5 bases; unmatched junction bases: 6. There are 16 residues in the CDR3. CDR3 sequence reads: CASSLARVAGNNEQFF. In DNA, the CDR3 is TGTGCCAGCAGCTTAGCCCGGGTAGCGGGGAACAATGAGCAGTTCTTC. Based on the CDR3 plus reference TRBV7-2 and TRBJ2-1, the full variable domain is GAGVSQSPSNKVTEKGKDVELRCDPISGHTALYWYRQSLGQGLEFLIYFQGNSAPDKSGLPSDRFSAERTGGSVSTLTIQRTQQEDSAVYLCASSLARVAGNNEQFFGPGTRLTVL.

This chain joins TRBV7-2 and TRBJ1-3, with D perhaps matching TRBD1 (6 bases). Per germline, CDR1 SGHTA and CDR2 FQGNSA. The ends were cut back, 5 bases at V and 4 bases at J, with 18 bases in the middle. This CDR3 is 16 amino acids long. The CDR3 protein is CASSGAGGGVGNTIYF. As DNA, the CDR3 is TGTGCCAGCAGCGGGGCTGGAGGGGGGGTGGGAAACACCATATATTTT.

This clonotype was seen at least ten times. CDR3 sequence reads: CASSPLAGVVGEQFF. DNA of the CDR3: TGTGCCAGCTCCCCCCTAGCGGGAGTCGTCGGAGAGCAGTTCTTC. The V gene is TRBV12-3 or TRBV12-4, the J gene TRBJ2-1; 10 bases fit TRBD2. V lost 8 bases, J lost 10 bases, and 14 bases stayed unmatched. This CDR3 has 15 residues.

This clonotype came up many times. The chain uses TRBV5-1 and TRBJ2-2; weak D call: TRBD1 (6 bases). Germline lookup yields CDR1 SGHRS and CDR2 YFSETQ. Trimming removed 3 bases from V and 4 bases from J, with 13 bases in between. The CDR3 has 15 residues. The CDR3 DNA reads as TGCGCCAGCAGCTGGAACAGGGAAACCACCGGGGAGCTGTTTTTT. It is translated as CASSWNRETTGELFF.

This clonotype was observed a handful of times. The chain combines TRBV28 with TRBJ2-5; TRBD2 matches 9 bases. There are 18 residues in the CDR3. V lost 5 bases and J lost 3; bases outside the gene matches: 16. The germline V gene has CDR1 MDHEN and CDR2 SYDVKM. CDR3 residues: CASSILRGSGGWKETQYF. For the CDR3, the DNA is TGTGCCAGCAGTATCCTGAGGGGGAGCGGGGGGTGGAAAGAGACCCAGTACTTC.

CDR3 protein: CASSDRASYEQYF. Written as DNA, the CDR3 is TGTGCCAGCTCAGACAGGGCATCCTACGAGCAGTACTTC. This chain uses TRBV12-3 or TRBV12-4 with TRBJ2-7, with 7 bases aligning to TRBD1. CDR3 length: 13 residues. V gave up 8 bases and J gave up 1 base; unmatched junction bases: 5.

Ten or more counts support this clonotype. The rearrangement joins TRBV11-2 to TRBJ2-1; D remains unclear. The CDR3 contains 13 residues. Germline lookup yields CDR1 SGHAT and CDR2 FQNNGV. Trimming stripped 1 base from V and 6 bases from J, with 7 bases between. The CDR3 loop is CASSLAARNEQFF. The CDR3 DNA reads as TGTGCCAGCAGCTTAGCGGCGCGCAATGAGCAGTTCTTC.

This clonotype has more than one count but fewer than ten. The chain employs TRBV7-8 and TRBJ2-2, with 7 positions matching TRBD1. With V trimmed by 0 bases and J by 6 bases, 10 bases remained unmatched. Germline V gene lookup returns CDR1 SGHVS and CDR2 FQNEAQ. This CDR3 is built from 17 residues. The CDR3 DNA reads TGTGCCAGCAGCTTAGCGCGTAGGGGGCTAAGGTCCGGGGAGCTGTTTTTT. It yields the protein CASSLARRGLRSGELFF.

The rearrangement links TRBV29-1 to TRBJ2-3; D is unclear. The CDR3 length is 10 residues. Germline CDR1 and CDR2: SQVTM and ANQGSEA. V lost 5 bases and J 7 bases, leaving 7 bases between the germline ends. CDR3 sequence: CSVLSNTQYF. The CDR3 DNA sequence: TGCAGCGTTTTGTCGAATACGCAGTATTTT.

There are a few counts of this clonotype. The V call is TRBV5-4, the J call TRBJ1-5, with D possibly being TRBD1 (5 bases). Germline V gene data show CDR1 as SGHNT and CDR2 as YYREEE (reference sequence). CDR3 length: 16 amino acids. Trimming removed 0 bases from V and 1 base from J, with 11 bases in between. The CDR3 bases are TGTGCCAGCAGCTTGGGGGGGGGGACCAGCAATCAGCCCCAGCATTTT. Translation: CASSLGGGTSNQPQHF. Filled out from reference TRBV5-4 and TRBJ1-5, the complete variable domain reads ETGVTQSPTHLIKTRGQQVTLRCSSQSGHNTVSWYQQALGQGPQFIFQYYREEENGRGNFPPRFSGLQFPNYSSELNVNALELDDSALYLCASSLGGGTSNQPQHFGDGTRLSIL.

This clonotype showed up just a few times. The chain employs TRBV2 and TRBJ1-5; no clear D. Looked up from germline, CDR1 is SNHLY and CDR2 is FYNNEI. The CDR3 sequence is 16 residues long. V was pared by 0 bases and J by 4 bases, with 13 bases between. CDR3: CASSEAVSRFNQPQHF. The CDR3, as DNA: TGTGCCAGCAGTGAAGCGGTATCCCGGTTTAATCAGCCCCAGCATTTT.

The sample holds many counts of this clonotype. The chain recombines TRBV3-1 with TRBJ2-7, with 12 bases identical to TRBD2. CDR1 and CDR2 from the germline V gene are LGHDT and YNNKEL (reference sequence). The V gene end was trimmed by 7 bases and the J gene end by 7 bases; junction bases not matched to a gene: 8. The CDR3 loop spans 14 amino acids. CDR3 nucleotide sequence: TGTGCCAGCACCAGGACTAGCGGGAATCGTGAGCAGTACTTC. Its protein product is CASTRTSGNREQYF.

This rearrangement joins TRBV28 to TRBJ2-1, with 9 nucleotides matching TRBD1. Germline V lookup: CDR1 MDHEN, CDR2 SYDVKM. CDR3 length equals 13 residues. The junction had 5 bases not matched to a gene; V was cut back by 6 bases and J by 8 bases. CDR3: CASRGTGRDEQFF. As DNA, the CDR3 is TGTGCCAGCAGGGGGACAGGGAGAGATGAGCAGTTCTTC.

This clonotype was counted at least ten times. The chain recombines TRBV29-1 with TRBJ2-4, with D possibly being TRBD2 (6 bases). V was clipped by 7 bases and J by 3 bases, with 16 bases between them. CDR1 and CDR2 (germline): SQVTM, ANQGSEA. The CDR3 length is 14 residues. Here the CDR3 DNA reads TGCAGCGCAATGGGGCGGGGAGTCAAAAACATTCAGTACTTC. Translation: CSAMGRGVKNIQYF.

This clonotype was seen a few times. The rearrangement uses TRBV11-2 and TRBJ2-3; no firm D call. Germline CDR1 is SGHAT and CDR2 is FQNNGV. This CDR3 region has 15 residues. Trimming shortened V by 5 bases and J by 1 base, and 13 bases separated the two germline ends. CDR3 in amino acids: CASSLMGRGTDTQYF. The CDR3 DNA sequence: TGTGCCAGCAGCCTAATGGGTAGGGGCACAGATACGCAGTATTTT.

This clonotype was seen a few times. It may be a read error: a sequence one base away is much more abundant. This chain links TRBV15 with TRBJ1-1, with 8 bases aligning to TRBD1. The CDR3 covers 15 residues. CDR1 and CDR2 from the germline V gene are LNHNV and YYDKDF (reference sequence). V trimming: 1 base; J trimming: 4 bases; junction bases outside the gene matches: 5. This chain's CDR3 is CATSRGDRGGTEAFF. The CDR3 DNA reads as TGTGCCACCAGCAGAGGCGACAGGGGAGGCACTGAAGCTTTCTTT. The full variable domain, its missing parts supplied by reference TRBV15 and TRBJ1-1, is DAMVIQNPRYQVTQFGKPVTLSCSQTLNHNVMYWYQQKSSQAPKLLFHYYDKDFNNEADTPDNFQSRRPNTSFCFLDIRSPGLGDTAMYLCATSRGDRGGTEAFFGQGTRLTVV.

This chain connects TRBV7-2 to TRBJ1-5; no clear D. Germline V CDR1 and CDR2: SGHTA, FQGNSA. This CDR3 contains 17 residues. Deletions cut 1 base from V and 1 base from J, with 14 bases between. CDR3 amino acids: CASSLGLGEGSNQPQHF. In nucleotides, the CDR3 is TGTGCCAGCAGCTTAGGCCTCGGGGAAGGGAGCAATCAGCCCCAGCATTTT.

This clonotype was counted at least ten times. The V call is TRBV20-1, the J call TRBJ2-5; unclear D gene. V lost 6 bases, J lost 5 bases, and 10 bases lay in between. CDR1 DFQATT and CDR2 SNEGSKA come from the germline V gene (reference sequence). The CDR3 sequence is 11 residues long. CDR3 loop: CSATNAETQYF. CDR3 DNA sequence: TGCAGTGCAACTAATGCCGAGACCCAGTACTTC.

V and J are TRBV5-1 and TRBJ2-3; TRBD2 might be the D (6 bases). The V end was cut by 4 bases, the J end by 5 bases, with 20 bases between. The CDR3 runs to 16 residues. The germline V gene has CDR1 SGHRS and CDR2 YFSETQ. CDR3 sequence reads: CASSLAGSGLGDTQYF. The CDR3 DNA reads TGCGCCAGCAGCCTGGCTGGAAGCGGGCTTGGAGATACGCAGTATTTT. Complete variable domain (other parts from reference TRBV5-1 and TRBJ2-3): KAGVTQTPRYLIKTRGQQVTLSCSPISGHRSVSWYQQTPGQGLQFLFEYFSETQRNKGNFPGRFSGRQFSNSRSEMNVSTLELGDSALYLCASSLAGSGLGDTQYFGPGTRLTVL.

In this sample, this clonotype turned up a few times. The rearrangement links TRBV28 to TRBJ1-2; D not resolved. The V end lost 5 bases, the J end lost 8 bases, and 9 bases lay between the germline ends. This CDR3 has 11 residues. In germline, CDR1 is MDHEN, CDR2 SYDVKM. CDR3 DNA sequence: TGTGCCAGCAGTGTGAGGGAAGGCTACACCTTC. Amino acid sequence: CASSVREGYTF.

CDR3 nucleotides: TGTGCCAGCAGCGGAACCTTAGGGACTAACTATGGCTACACCTTC. Its translation: CASSGTLGTNYGYTF. The gene calls are TRBV9 and TRBJ1-2; D ambiguous. The V end lost 3 bases, the J end lost 0 bases, and 12 bases lay between the germline ends. The V gene's germline CDR1 is SGDLS and CDR2 YYNGEE. This CDR3 has 15 amino acids.

This clonotype was counted ten times or more. This chain joins TRBV6-5 and TRBJ1-1; D perhaps matches TRBD1 (5 bases). Between the trimmed V and J ends, which lost 4 bases and 3 bases, there was a span of 9 bases. CDR3 length: 13 residues. The germline V gene has CDR1 MNHEY and CDR2 SVGAGI. CDR3 amino acids: CASSFGTYTEAFF. DNA of the CDR3: TGTGCCAGCAGTTTCGGGACCTACACTGAAGCTTTCTTT.

This clonotype has at least ten counts. This rearrangement joins TRBV7-2 to TRBJ2-3, with TRBD2 matching 10 bases. Germline CDR1 SGHTA, CDR2 FQGNSA. The trim removed 8 bases at V and 1 base at J, leaving 6 bases unmatched. CDR3 length equals 15 residues. The CDR3 region has the DNA TGTGCCAGCGCGGGAACTAGCGGGGGCACAGATACGCAGTATTTT. It is translated as CASAGTSGGTDTQYF.

The chain recombines TRBV4-3 with TRBJ1-1, with TRBD1 as a possible D gene (6 bases). Trimming shortened V by 3 bases and J by 4 bases, and 12 bases separated the two germline ends. The CDR3 totals 14 residues. Germline V gene data show CDR1 as LGHNA and CDR2 as YSLEER. The CDR3 spells CASSQTGGFTEAFF. DNA for the CDR3: TGCGCCAGCAGCCAGACAGGAGGGTTCACTGAAGCTTTCTTT.

There are many counts of this clonotype. This chain joins TRBV4-3 and TRBJ1-2; 8 bases map to TRBD1. CDR1 and CDR2 (germline): LGHNA, YSLEER. V gave up 3 bases and J gave up 1 base; unmatched junction bases: 10. CDR3 length: 17 residues. The CDR3 region is CASSHFPGQALNYGYTF. CDR3 DNA: TGCGCCAGCAGCCATTTCCCGGGACAGGCCCTTAACTATGGCTACACCTTC.